This T cell receptor beta chain was captured in a study of shared clonotypes between healthy human individuals. TCRdb's copy holds only in-frame clones and misses some; the assay was immunoSEQ multiplex PCR. The repertoire holds a few hundred thousand clones, with 97% as singletons. Germline values: CDR1 SNHLY, CDR2 FYNNEI. With V trimmed by 7 bases and J by 9 bases, 9 bases remained unmatched. The CDR3 sequence is 13 residues long. This clone was detected only once. V gene TRBV2 combines with J gene TRBJ2-7, with TRBD2 identical over 10 bases. This TCR was sampled from a woman aged 30 to 39 in good health. Source material: naive CD4+ T cells sorted from blood. The subset denotes: CD45RA+ positively selected. CDR3 bases: TGTGCCAGCAACCCCCTAGCGGGAGACGGGCAGTACTTC. Its protein is CASNPLAGDGQYF.